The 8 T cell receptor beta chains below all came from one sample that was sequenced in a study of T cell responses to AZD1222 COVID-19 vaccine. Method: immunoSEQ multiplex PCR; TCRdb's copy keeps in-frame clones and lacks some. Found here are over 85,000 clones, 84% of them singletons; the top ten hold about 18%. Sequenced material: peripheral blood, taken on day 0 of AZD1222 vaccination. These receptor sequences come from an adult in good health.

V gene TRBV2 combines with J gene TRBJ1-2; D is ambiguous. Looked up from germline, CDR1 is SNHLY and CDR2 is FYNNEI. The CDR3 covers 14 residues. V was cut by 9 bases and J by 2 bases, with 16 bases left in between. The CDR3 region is CASTVGGPNYGYTF. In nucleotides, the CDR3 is TGTGCCAGTACAGTAGGAGGGCCGAACTATGGCTACACCTTC. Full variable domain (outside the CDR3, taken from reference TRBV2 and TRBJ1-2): EPEVTQTPSHQVTQMGQEVILRCVPISNHLYFYWYRQILGQKVEFLVSFYNNEISEKSEIFDDQFSVERPDGSNFTLKIRSTKLEDSAMYFCASTVGGPNYGYTFGSGTRLTVV.

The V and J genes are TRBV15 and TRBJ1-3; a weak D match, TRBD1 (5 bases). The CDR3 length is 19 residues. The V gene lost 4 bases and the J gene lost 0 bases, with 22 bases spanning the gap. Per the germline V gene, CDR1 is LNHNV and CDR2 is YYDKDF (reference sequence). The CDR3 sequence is CATSKIPSPGPSSGNTIYF. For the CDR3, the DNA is TGTGCCACCAGCAAAATCCCGAGTCCGGGGCCAAGCTCTGGAAACACCATATATTTT.

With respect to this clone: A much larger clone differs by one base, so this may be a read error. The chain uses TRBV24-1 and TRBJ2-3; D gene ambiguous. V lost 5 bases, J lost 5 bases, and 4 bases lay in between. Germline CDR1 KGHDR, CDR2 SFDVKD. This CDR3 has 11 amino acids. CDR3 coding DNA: TGTGCCACCAGTGTTGGAGATACGCAGTATTTT. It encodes CATSVGDTQYF.

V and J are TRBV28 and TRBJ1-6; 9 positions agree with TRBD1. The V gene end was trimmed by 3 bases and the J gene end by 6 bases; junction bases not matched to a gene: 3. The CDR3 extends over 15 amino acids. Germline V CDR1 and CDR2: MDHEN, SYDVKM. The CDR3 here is CASSFLDRGNSPLHF. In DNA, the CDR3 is TGTGCCAGCAGTTTTTTGGACAGGGGTAATTCACCCCTCCACTTT.

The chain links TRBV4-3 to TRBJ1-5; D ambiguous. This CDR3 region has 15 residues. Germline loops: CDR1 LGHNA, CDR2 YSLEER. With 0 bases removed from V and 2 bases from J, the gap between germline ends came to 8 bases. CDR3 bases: TGCGCCAGCAGCCAAGATGGGATGGGCAATCAGCCCCAGCATTTT. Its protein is CASSQDGMGNQPQHF.

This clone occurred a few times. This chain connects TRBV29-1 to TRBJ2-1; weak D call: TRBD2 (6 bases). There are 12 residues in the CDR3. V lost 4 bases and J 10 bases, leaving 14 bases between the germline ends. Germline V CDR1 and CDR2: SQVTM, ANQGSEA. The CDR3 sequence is CSVANGSGEQFF. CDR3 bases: TGCAGCGTTGCGAACGGGAGTGGGGAGCAGTTCTTC.

The CDR3 bases are TGTGCCTGGAGCTTCCCCGGGACAGGGGGCGGTAACGAGCAGTACGTC. Translation: CAWSFPGTGGGNEQYV. The chain uses TRBV30 and TRBJ2-7; 12 nucleotides align to TRBD1. V lost 3 bases, J lost 5 bases, and 11 bases stayed unmatched. The CDR3 is 16 amino acids. Germline CDR1 is GTSNPN and CDR2 is SVGIG (reference sequence).

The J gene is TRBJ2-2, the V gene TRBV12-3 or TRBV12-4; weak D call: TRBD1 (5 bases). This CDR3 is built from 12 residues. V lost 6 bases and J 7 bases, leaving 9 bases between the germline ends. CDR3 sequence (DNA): TGTGCCAGCAGAGGGGTTGTCGGGGAGCTGTTTTTT. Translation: CASRGVVGELFF.